Each of the 10 T cell receptor beta chains below was sequenced from the same sample in a study of cytomegalovirus exposure and HLA in healthy donors. Repertoires were generated with immunoSEQ multiplex PCR, while TCRdb's copy carries only in-frame clones and drops some. The table records about 72,000 clones, 94% of them present only once. The sample comprised PBMCs. Receptor source: a woman aged 18-29 years in good health and CMV-seronegative.

This clone was picked up one time. CDR3 nucleotide sequence: TGCGCCAGCAGCCATTCCAGGGGGAAGGAGACCCAGTACTTC. This translates into CASSHSRGKETQYF. The J gene is TRBJ2-5, the V gene TRBV4-1, with 7 bases that match TRBD1. This CDR3 region has 14 residues. CDR1 and CDR2 from the germline V gene are MGHRA and YSYEKL. V lost 3 bases, J lost 5 bases, and 6 bases stayed unmatched.

This chain connects TRBV9 to TRBJ2-1, with TRBD2 as a possible D gene (6 bases). V was pared by 0 bases and J by 1 base, with 8 bases between. This CDR3 region has 15 residues. CDR1 and CDR2 (germline): SGDLS, YYNGEE. As DNA, the CDR3 is TGTGCCAGCAGCGTAGCGGGGGATTCCTACAATGAGCAGTTCTTC. This translates into CASSVAGDSYNEQFF.

The chain employs TRBV28 and TRBJ2-7, with 11 nucleotides matching TRBD1. The V segment lost 5 bases and the J segment 0 bases; nucleotides outside the gene matches: 3. Germline loops: CDR1 MDHEN, CDR2 SYDVKM. CDR3 size: 15 residues. The CDR3 here is CASSPGTGGSYEQYF. For the CDR3, the DNA is TGTGCCAGCAGTCCTGGGACAGGGGGCTCCTACGAGCAGTACTTC.

This chain links TRBV9 with TRBJ2-5; perhaps TRBD2 as D (6 bases). The germline V gene has CDR1 SGDLS and CDR2 YYNGEE. The CDR3 spans 14 residues. Deletions cut 5 bases from V and 5 bases from J, with 16 bases between. Here the CDR3 reads CASSERVREETQYF. DNA for the CDR3: TGTGCCAGCAGTGAGCGGGTTCGGGAGGAGACCCAGTACTTC.

The rearrangement links TRBV9 to TRBJ2-3, with 9 bases matching TRBD1. Per germline, CDR1 SGDLS and CDR2 YYNGEE. This CDR3 is built from 14 residues. V shed 4 bases and J 5 bases; nucleotides not matched to a gene: 5. In DNA form, the CDR3 reads TGTGCCAGCAGCTCGCGGACAGGGGTAGATACGCAGTATTTT. Residues: CASSSRTGVDTQYF.

The chain's CDR3 is CASRRDRRNYGYTF. The CDR3 DNA sequence: TGTGCCAGCAGGCGGGACAGAAGGAACTATGGCTACACCTTC. This rearrangement joins TRBV7-2 to TRBJ1-2; 7 bases fit TRBD1. This CDR3 comprises 14 residues. V shed 6 bases, J shed 2 bases, and the junction held 6 bases outside the gene matches. The germline gives CDR1 SGHTA, CDR2 FQGNSA.

The chain combines TRBV9 with TRBJ2-7; D gene uncertain. The CDR3 sequence is 14 residues long. Germline V gene data show CDR1 as SGDLS and CDR2 as YYNGEE. V was trimmed by 0 bases and J by 1 base, leaving 8 bases between them. The CDR3 DNA reads as TGTGCCAGCAGCGTAGCTACCTATTCCTACGAGCAGTACTTC. Translating it yields CASSVATYSYEQYF.

This chain joins TRBV27 and TRBJ1-2; TRBD1 aligns across 7 bases. The CDR3 has 14 residues. Trimming took 5 bases from V and 7 from J; bases not matched to a gene: 10. The germline gives CDR1 MNHEY, CDR2 SMNVEV (reference sequence). Written as DNA, the CDR3 is TGTGCCAGCAGTAGGGACAGAGTTTTAGGTGGCTACACCTTC. Its protein is CASSRDRVLGGYTF.

The chain has TRBV7-2 and TRBJ1-4; possible D gene TRBD1, 5 bases. V was cut by 1 base and J by 8 bases, with 14 bases left in between. The CDR3 length is 15 residues. Germline V lookup: CDR1 SGHTA, CDR2 FQGNSA. CDR3 residues: CASSLDRQGWEKLFF. As DNA, the CDR3 is TGTGCCAGCAGCTTAGATCGGCAGGGTTGGGAAAAACTGTTTTTT.

The V gene is TRBV5-1, the J gene TRBJ2-5, with D possibly being TRBD1 (6 bases). The ends were cut back, 4 bases at V and 5 bases at J, with 12 bases in the middle. The germline V gene encodes CDR1 SGHRS and CDR2 YFSETQ. The CDR3 has 13 residues. CDR3: CASSAGQSETQYF. The DNA of the CDR3 is TGCGCCAGCAGCGCCGGACAGTCTGAGACCCAGTACTTC.